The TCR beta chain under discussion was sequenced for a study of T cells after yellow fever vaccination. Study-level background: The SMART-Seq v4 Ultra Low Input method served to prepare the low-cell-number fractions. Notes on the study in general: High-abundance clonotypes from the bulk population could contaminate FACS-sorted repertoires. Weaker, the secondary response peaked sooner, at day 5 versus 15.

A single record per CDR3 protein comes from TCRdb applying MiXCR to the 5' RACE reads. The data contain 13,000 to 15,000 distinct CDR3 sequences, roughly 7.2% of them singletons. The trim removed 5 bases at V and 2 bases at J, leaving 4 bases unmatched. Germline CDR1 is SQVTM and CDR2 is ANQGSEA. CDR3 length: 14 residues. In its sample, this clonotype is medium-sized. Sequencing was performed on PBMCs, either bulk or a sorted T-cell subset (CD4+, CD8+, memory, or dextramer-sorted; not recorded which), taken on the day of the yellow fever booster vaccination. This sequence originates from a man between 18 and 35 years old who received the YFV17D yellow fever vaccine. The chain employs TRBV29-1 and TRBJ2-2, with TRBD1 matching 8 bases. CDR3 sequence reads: CSVRDRLNTGELFF. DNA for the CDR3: TGCAGCGTTCGGGACAGGCTTAACACCGGGGAGCTGTTTTTT.